Following are 29 T cell receptor beta chains from one sample sequenced in a study of identical twins. Each CDR3 protein is one row after TCRdb ran MiXCR on the 5' RACE reads. Seen here are some 1,700,000 distinct CDR3 sequences, roughly a third observed once, and the top ten hold about 0.25%. The sequencing input was cord blood. The source is a newborn girl in good health.

This chain uses TRBV3-1 with TRBJ2-7; 14 bases map to TRBD2. After removal of 4 bases from V and 4 bases from J, the junction contained 12 bases not matched to a gene. The CDR3 is 18 amino acids. CDR1 is LGHDT, CDR2 YNNKEL, per germline (reference sequence). CDR3 nucleotide sequence: TGTGCCAGCAGCCCAAGACTAGCGGGAGGGCGGATGGTATACGAGCAGTACTTC. Residues: CASSPRLAGGRMVYEQYF.

J is TRBJ2-2 and V is TRBV12-3 or TRBV12-4; maybe TRBD2 (6 bases). The CDR3 covers 14 residues. Trimming removed 7 bases from V and 3 bases from J, with 12 bases in between. CDR3 in amino acids: CASNLVADTGELFF. The CDR3 region has the DNA TGTGCCAGCAACTTGGTAGCGGACACCGGGGAGCTGTTTTTT.

The chain joins TRBV20-1 to TRBJ1-2, with D perhaps matching TRBD1 (6 bases). With 3 bases removed from V and 7 bases from J, the gap between germline ends came to 12 bases. The CDR3 is made up of 12 amino acids. From germline, CDR1 is DFQATT and CDR2 SNEGSKA (reference sequence). The CDR3 nucleotides read TGCAGTGCTAGTACACTAGGGGGTGGCTACACCTTC. This translates into CSASTLGGGYTF.

The chain couples TRBV20-1 to TRBJ2-4; D not certain. Trimming removed 0 bases at V and 1 base at J, with 10 bases between. This CDR3 is 15 amino acids long. Germline assignment: CDR1 DFQATT and CDR2 SNEGSKA (reference sequence). Here the CDR3 reads CSARDQTLAKNIQYF. The CDR3, as DNA: TGCAGTGCTAGAGATCAGACTTTGGCCAAAAACATTCAGTACTTC.

This clonotype was seen more than once but under ten times. This chain uses TRBV5-1 with TRBJ2-7, with 8 bases matching TRBD1. Germline loops: CDR1 SGHRS, CDR2 YFSETQ. The CDR3 runs to 14 residues. Losses at the gene ends were 3 bases for V and 1 base for J; bases not matched to a gene: 3. The CDR3 DNA reads TGCGCCAGCAGCTGGGACAGGATTTCCTACGAGCAGTACTTC. Protein: CASSWDRISYEQYF.

This clonotype was counted only a few times. The genes are TRBV11-2 and TRBJ2-7; 9 nucleotides align to TRBD2. Unmatched junction bases numbered 14, after V lost 3 bases and J lost 5 bases. Germline V gene data show CDR1 as SGHAT and CDR2 as FQNNGV. The CDR3 loop spans 17 amino acids. The chain's CDR3 is CASSLGTSFTRAHEQYF. DNA for the CDR3: TGTGCCAGCAGCTTGGGGACTAGCTTTACAAGAGCCCACGAGCAGTACTTC.

The genes are TRBV12-3 or TRBV12-4 and TRBJ2-5, with 12 bases aligning to TRBD2. V gave up 6 bases and J gave up 11 bases; unmatched junction bases: 16. CDR3 length: 16 amino acids. The CDR3 loop reads CASSNTTSGRGNEQYF. As DNA, the CDR3 is TGTGCCAGCAGCAACACGACTAGCGGGAGAGGGAATGAGCAGTACTTC.

There are a few counts of this clonotype. The rearrangement links TRBV25-1 to TRBJ2-3; D gene ambiguous. Deletions cut 5 bases from V and 4 bases from J, with 7 bases between. Germline V lookup: CDR1 MGHDK, CDR2 SYGVNS. This CDR3 region has 12 residues. The CDR3 protein is CASSSHADTQYF. DNA for the CDR3: TGTGCCAGCAGTTCCCATGCAGATACGCAGTATTTT.

The genes are TRBV5-8 and TRBJ1-2; unclear D gene. This CDR3 comprises 13 residues. Trimming removed 2 bases from V and 5 bases from J, with 10 bases in between. CDR1 and CDR2 from the germline V gene are SGHTS and YDEGEE. CDR3 amino acids: CASSFSDGYGYTF. DNA of the CDR3: TGTGCCAGCAGCTTCTCGGACGGGTATGGCTACACCTTC.

The chain has TRBV6-2 or TRBV6-3 and TRBJ1-6; perhaps TRBD1 as D (5 bases). Trimming shortened V by 2 bases and J by 7 bases, and 12 bases separated the two germline ends. Germline V gene sequence: CDR1 MNHEY, CDR2 SVGEGT. This CDR3 has 15 amino acids. The CDR3 reads CASSYRERGNSPLHF. The CDR3 coding sequence is TGTGCCAGCAGTTACCGAGAAAGGGGAAATTCACCCCTCCACTTT.

This clonotype was recorded only once. V and J are TRBV28 and TRBJ2-1; weak D call: TRBD1 (6 bases). The DNA end lines up better with TRBJ2-7; the J call may be wrong. Germline lookup yields CDR1 MDHEN and CDR2 SYDVKM. The CDR3 covers 14 residues. The CDR3 is CASFRGGSYNEQYF. The CDR3 nucleotides are TGTGCCAGCTTCCGTGGGGGCTCCTACAATGAGCAGTACTTC.

The chain recombines TRBV5-1 with TRBJ2-6, with D perhaps matching TRBD1 or TRBD2 (5 bases each). The CDR3 spans 15 residues. Germline V gene data show CDR1 as SGHRS and CDR2 as YFSETQ. The V end was cut by 0 bases, the J end by 4 bases, with 8 bases between. The CDR3 loop is CASSLVGDGANVLTF. The CDR3 nucleotides read TGCGCCAGCAGCTTGGTAGGGGACGGGGCCAACGTCCTGACTTTC.

This clonotype appeared a few times. This chain joins TRBV13 and TRBJ2-7; 13 nucleotides align to TRBD2. V was pared by 5 bases and J by 7 bases, with 8 bases of the junction left unmatched. Germline V CDR1 and CDR2: PRHDT, FYEKMQ (reference sequence). CDR3 length equals 15 residues. The CDR3 protein is CASSRLTSGRGEQYF. The CDR3 region has the DNA TGTGCCAGCAGCCGACTCACTAGCGGGAGGGGTGAGCAGTACTTC.

J is TRBJ1-2 and V is TRBV29-1; 9 bases map to TRBD1. The ends lost 6 bases at V and 2 bases at J; junction bases unmatched: 7. Germline V gene sequence: CDR1 SQVTM, CDR2 ANQGSEA. The CDR3 has 14 residues. The CDR3 DNA reads TGCAGCGTCCAACAGGGGGCGCAAAACTATGGCTACACCTTC. It translates to CSVQQGAQNYGYTF. Using reference TRBV29-1 and TRBJ1-2 for the parts outside the CDR3, the full variable domain is SAVISQKPSRDICQRGTSLTIQCQVDSQVTMMFWYRQQPGQSLTLIATANQGSEATYESGFVIDKFPISRPNLTFSTLTVSNMSPEDSSIYLCSVQQGAQNYGYTFGSGTRLTVV.

In its sample, this clonotype was seen a few times. This chain uses TRBV28 with TRBJ2-1; 7 nucleotides match TRBD2. After removal of 3 bases from V and 9 bases from J, the junction contained 11 bases not matched to a gene. Looked up from germline, CDR1 is MDHEN and CDR2 is SYDVKM. The CDR3 runs 15 residues. The CDR3 reads CASSFYGLVSAEQFF. In DNA, the CDR3 is TGTGCCAGCAGTTTCTATGGACTAGTTTCGGCTGAGCAGTTCTTC.

This clonotype was recorded a few times. V gene TRBV3-1 combines with J gene TRBJ2-6, with D uncertain. Germline values: CDR1 LGHDT, CDR2 YNNKEL (reference sequence). The CDR3 covers 18 residues. Trimming shortened V by 0 bases and J by 0 bases, and 12 bases separated the two germline ends. DNA for the CDR3: TGTGCCAGCAGCCAAGATCCGCCTACCAGCTCTGGGGCCAACGTCCTGACTTTC. It yields the protein CASSQDPPTSSGANVLTF.

This clonotype was observed a few times. This rearrangement joins TRBV20-1 to TRBJ2-1, with 12 bases lining up with TRBD2. Germline loops: CDR1 DFQATT, CDR2 SNEGSKA (reference sequence). The V and J ends lost 1 base and 6 bases, in that order; junction bases with no gene match: 4. The CDR3 loop spans 15 amino acids. The CDR3 sequence: CSARVPSGGGNEQFF. CDR3 nucleotides: TGCAGTGCTAGAGTCCCTAGCGGGGGGGGCAATGAGCAGTTCTTC.

The CDR3 nucleotides read TGTGCCAGCAGTGAAACGGCCGGACTAGCCTCAGATACGCAGTATTTT. Its translation is CASSETAGLASDTQYF. The V gene is TRBV6-1, the J gene TRBJ2-3, with 8 positions matching TRBD2. From germline, CDR1 is MNHNS and CDR2 SASEGT. V lost 2 bases, J lost 4 bases, and 8 bases stayed unmatched. This CDR3 is built from 16 residues.

This clonotype was found a few times. The CDR3 nucleotides are TGCGCCAGCAGCCAAGATCCTAATCGGGAGCAGCAGTTCTTC. It yields the protein CASSQDPNREQQFF. This rearrangement joins TRBV4-1 to TRBJ2-1; D is perhaps TRBD2 (6 bases). V lost 0 bases, J lost 11 bases, and 14 bases lay in between. Per germline, CDR1 MGHRA and CDR2 YSYEKL. The CDR3 runs 14 residues.

This chain joins TRBV15 and TRBJ2-3; D might be TRBD1 (5 bases). V lost 0 bases to trimming and J lost 0 bases, with 13 bases between them. Per the germline V gene, CDR1 is LNHNV and CDR2 is YYDKDF (reference sequence). The CDR3 covers 17 residues. The CDR3 region has the DNA TGTGCCACCAGCAGAGAGTGGACACTGACTAGCACAGATACGCAGTATTTT. It encodes CATSREWTLTSTDTQYF. Looking up the rest from reference TRBV15 and TRBJ2-3 gives the full variable domain: DAMVIQNPRYQVTQFGKPVTLSCSQTLNHNVMYWYQQKSSQAPKLLFHYYDKDFNNEADTPDNFQSRRPNTSFCFLDIRSPGLGDTAMYLCATSREWTLTSTDTQYFGPGTRLTVL.

The CDR3 coding sequence is TGCGCCAGCAGCCACGGGAACCAGTATTATGGAGCTTTCTTT. Amino acid sequence: CASSHGNQYYGAFF. The rearrangement joins TRBV5-1 to TRBJ1-1; D call uncertain. Trimming took 4 bases from V and 10 from J, leaving 20 bases between them. Germline CDR1 SGHRS, CDR2 YFSETQ. The CDR3 has 14 residues.

The V call is TRBV4-1, the J call TRBJ2-4; D perhaps matches TRBD1 (6 bases). V dropped 1 base and J dropped 4 bases, with 17 bases sitting between them. The CDR3 runs 17 residues. Germline V gives CDR1 MGHRA, CDR2 YSYEKL. CDR3 residues: CASSQGPLDRPKNIQYF. The CDR3 region has the DNA TGCGCCAGCAGCCAAGGTCCCTTGGACAGACCGAAAAACATTCAGTACTTC.

This clonotype was observed many times. The rearrangement uses TRBV4-2 and TRBJ1-6, with unresolved D. The germline V gene has CDR1 LGHNA and CDR2 YNFKEQ. V was cut by 0 bases and J by 9 bases, with 3 bases left in between. The CDR3 contains 12 residues. The CDR3 loop reads CASSQDSSPLHF. CDR3 DNA sequence: TGTGCCAGCAGCCAAGACAGTTCACCCCTCCACTTT.

The sample holds a few counts of this clonotype. The chain's CDR3 is CASTRTSGNEQFF. CDR3 coding DNA: TGTGCCAGCACGAGGACTAGCGGTAATGAGCAGTTCTTC. The chain uses TRBV6-5 and TRBJ2-1; 10 bases match TRBD2. CDR3 length: 13 residues. The germline V gene encodes CDR1 MNHEY and CDR2 SVGAGI. J was trimmed by 7 bases and V by 7 bases; bases with no gene match: 4.

The chain combines TRBV6-5 with TRBJ2-3; D gene unclear. V lost 1 base and J 6 bases, leaving 5 bases between the germline ends. The length of the CDR3 is 12 residues. Germline-derived CDR1 and CDR2 are MNHEY and SVGAGI. CDR3 sequence: CASSYLQDTQYF. The DNA of the CDR3 is TGTGCCAGCAGTTACTTACAGGATACGCAGTATTTT.

This clonotype was found a few times. CDR3 in DNA: TGCAGTGCTAGCCTCTCCGGCCAGGGAGGATATGGCTACACCTTC. Translated, it gives CSASLSGQGGYGYTF. The V and J genes are TRBV20-1 and TRBJ1-2, with D possibly matching TRBD1 (5 bases). CDR3 length: 15 amino acids. Trimming stripped 3 bases from V and 5 bases from J, with 19 bases between. Germline CDR1 is DFQATT and CDR2 is SNEGSKA (reference sequence).

This clonotype has only a few counts. V gene TRBV18 combines with J gene TRBJ1-2, with 7 bases lining up with TRBD1. The trim removed 3 bases at V and 7 bases at J, leaving 11 bases unmatched. The CDR3 is 15 amino acids. Looked up from germline, CDR1 is KGHSH and CDR2 is LQKENI. This CDR3 reads CASSPSSGTVIGYTF. In nucleotides, the CDR3 is TGTGCCAGCTCACCTTCATCCGGGACAGTAATTGGCTACACCTTC.

This clonotype was found once. V usage is TRBV7-9 and J usage is TRBJ1-1, with D perhaps TRBD1 (6 bases). Germline V gene data show CDR1 as SEHNR and CDR2 as FQNEAQ (reference sequence). The V end was cut by 4 bases, the J end by 1 base, with 19 bases between. The CDR3 loop spans 17 amino acids. The CDR3 DNA reads as TGTGCCAGCAGCTCAGAGGGGGGGTGGGAGCCGAACACTGAAGCTTTCTTT. This codes for CASSSEGGWEPNTEAFF.

The chain couples TRBV6-2 or TRBV6-3 to TRBJ2-3; D is unresolved. The germline V gene encodes CDR1 MNHEY and CDR2 SVGEGT. The CDR3 sequence is 15 residues long. V gave up 6 bases and J gave up 2 bases, with 15 bases separating them. CDR3 amino acids: CASSSRLIITDTQYF. The CDR3 coding sequence is TGTGCCAGCAGCTCCAGACTGATAATCACAGATACGCAGTATTTT.